The 30 T cell receptor beta chains reported below all come from one sample, sequenced in a study of T cell repertoires in cytomegalovirus infection. Via MiXCR, TCRdb re-called the reads, giving one row per CDR3 protein. Seen here are about 360,000 distinct CDR3 sequences, over 15% observed once, and the top ten hold approximately 10%. Material for sequencing was PBMCs. These receptors were taken from a human donor in good health (CMV status not recorded). Some clones in this sample may be carry-over from other donors' samples.

This clonotype was seen repeatedly, ten times or more. The chain links TRBV7-2 to TRBJ2-3; TRBD2 matches at 11 bases. The CDR3 contains 15 residues. V shed 5 bases, J shed 3 bases, and the junction held 4 bases outside the gene matches. In germline, CDR1 is SGHTA, CDR2 FQGNSA. CDR3 nucleotide sequence: TGTGCCAGCAGCCAACCTAGCGGGGGGACAGATACGCAGTATTTT. Translation: CASSQPSGGTDTQYF.

This clonotype was detected ten times or more. The V gene is TRBV12-3 or TRBV12-4, the J gene TRBJ2-2; D is ambiguous. Trimming left V 3 bases short and J 0 bases short, with 5 bases between. The CDR3 spans 14 residues. DNA for the CDR3: TGTGCCAGCAGTTTCTGGGCGAACACCGGGGAGCTGTTTTTT. It yields the protein CASSFWANTGELFF.

This clonotype has a count of ten or more. This rearrangement joins TRBV12-3 or TRBV12-4 to TRBJ1-5; the D gene is possibly TRBD1 (5 bases). The V end was cut by 6 bases, the J end by 1 base, with 10 bases between. The CDR3 has 14 amino acids. The CDR3 DNA reads TGTGCCAGCAGCTTCCGGGGGAGCAATCAGCCCCAGCATTTT. Amino acids: CASSFRGSNQPQHF.

This clonotype was detected only a few times. The chain carries TRBV7-8 and TRBJ1-5; possible D gene TRBD1, 6 bases. CDR3 size: 14 residues. The ends were cut back, 2 bases at V and 8 bases at J, with 13 bases in the middle. The germline V gene has CDR1 SGHVS and CDR2 FQNEAQ. DNA for the CDR3: TGTGCCAGCAGCTTACTCTGGCGACAGGAGCCCCAGCATTTT. This codes for CASSLLWRQEPQHF.

This clonotype came up a few times. The genes are TRBV6-1 and TRBJ1-2; D is unclear. V lost 4 bases, J lost 6 bases, and 18 bases lay in between. The CDR3 has 15 residues. Looked up from germline, CDR1 is MNHNS and CDR2 is SASEGT. The chain's CDR3 is CASSGRTSLKDGYTF. The DNA for the CDR3 is TGTGCCAGCAGTGGGAGGACCTCCTTAAAGGATGGCTACACCTTC.

V is TRBV18 and J is TRBJ1-5; 8 bases agree with TRBD1. CDR1 and CDR2 (germline): KGHSH, LQKENI. This CDR3 is 15 amino acids long. Trimming at V came to 2 bases and at J to 6 bases, leaving 6 bases not matched to a gene. The CDR3, as DNA: TGTGCCAGCTCACCATTTGGACAGGGCCGTCAGCCCCAGCATTTT. Translated: CASSPFGQGRQPQHF.

This clonotype was detected a few times. The chain joins TRBV4-1 to TRBJ1-5; D is ambiguous. CDR3 length equals 15 residues. Trimming removed 4 bases at V and 1 base at J, with 11 bases between. Germline V lookup: CDR1 MGHRA, CDR2 YSYEKL. The CDR3: CASSRAWASNQPQHF. CDR3 DNA sequence: TGCGCCAGCAGCCGGGCGTGGGCGAGCAATCAGCCCCAGCATTTT.

This clonotype was seen a handful of times. The gene calls are TRBV28 and TRBJ2-5, with D perhaps TRBD2 (5 bases). Per the germline V gene, CDR1 is MDHEN and CDR2 is SYDVKM. This CDR3 spans 14 amino acids. Trimming shortened V by 6 bases and J by 6 bases, and 17 bases separated the two germline ends. The CDR3 nucleotides are TGTGCCAGCAGCCTCGCGGGCTTTTACAAGACCCAGTACTTC. Translation: CASSLAGFYKTQYF.

This chain uses TRBV24-1 with TRBJ2-1, with 9 bases that match TRBD2. The CDR3 contains 16 residues. The ends lost 1 base at V and 5 bases at J; junction bases unmatched: 5. Germline V lookup: CDR1 KGHDR, CDR2 SFDVKD. The CDR3: CATSDFIAGENNEQFF. In DNA, the CDR3 is TGTGCCACCAGTGATTTTATAGCGGGGGAAAACAATGAGCAGTTCTTC.

The chain is built from TRBV19 and TRBJ2-5; 8 nucleotides line up with TRBD2. The CDR3 runs to 17 residues. CDR1 and CDR2 (germline): LNHDA, SQIVND (reference sequence). With 6 bases clipped from V and 7 bases from J, the junction kept 19 bases outside the gene matches. CDR3 DNA sequence: TGTGCCAGTAGCCCTTCGGGAGGCGGGAGGCTGTTAGGGACCCAGTACTTC. Translation: CASSPSGGGRLLGTQYF.

The chain is built from TRBV29-1 and TRBJ2-2, with D perhaps being TRBD1 or TRBD2 (5 bases each). This CDR3 is built from 15 residues. Trimming took off 7 bases at V and 8 bases at J, with 23 bases between the two ends. Germline V gene lookup returns CDR1 SQVTM and CDR2 ANQGSEA. For the CDR3, the DNA is TGCAGCGCAGGAATAGGGACGACCTTACCGGGGGAGCTGTTTTTT. It yields the protein CSAGIGTTLPGELFF.

This chain joins TRBV7-8 and TRBJ2-3, with 10 bases fitting TRBD2. CDR1 is SGHVS and CDR2 is FQNEAQ in the germline V gene. The junction had 7 bases not matched to a gene; V was cut back by 1 base and J by 6 bases. This CDR3 is built from 16 residues. Here the CDR3 reads CASSLDLAGGGDTQYF. The CDR3 DNA is TGTGCCAGCAGCTTAGACTTAGCGGGGGGCGGGGATACGCAGTATTTT.

The rearrangement links TRBV12-5 to TRBJ2-1; TRBD1 aligns across 10 bases. The V and J ends lost 0 bases and 9 bases, in that order; junction bases with no gene match: 8. CDR3 length equals 16 residues. From germline, CDR1 is LGHNT and CDR2 FRNRAP. DNA for the CDR3: TGTGCTAGTGGTTTGGTATTGGGACAGGGGTCCATTGAGCAGTTCTTC. This translates into CASGLVLGQGSIEQFF.

This clonotype was observed many times. V gene TRBV7-2 combines with J gene TRBJ2-3; 8 bases are a match to TRBD2. CDR1 and CDR2 from the germline V gene are SGHTA and FQGNSA. The length of the CDR3 is 16 residues. V lost 4 bases, J lost 0 bases, and 6 bases stayed unmatched. The CDR3 DNA reads as TGTGCCAGCAGCTCGACGCGGGGGGAAAGCACAGATACGCAGTATTTT. Encoded protein: CASSSTRGESTDTQYF.

This clonotype has only a few counts. V gene TRBV18 combines with J gene TRBJ1-5, with 7 bases identical to TRBD1. The CDR3 is 14 residues long. The V and J ends lost 4 bases and 9 bases, in that order; junction bases with no gene match: 9. Per the germline V gene, CDR1 is KGHSH and CDR2 is LQKENI. The CDR3: CASSHMTGISPQHF. The CDR3 coding sequence is TGTGCCAGCTCACACATGACAGGGATTTCGCCCCAGCATTTT.

This chain joins TRBV6-2 or TRBV6-3 and TRBJ2-3; 10 nucleotides match TRBD2. There are 18 residues in the CDR3. Germline lookup yields CDR1 MNHEY and CDR2 SVGEGT. J lost 2 bases, V lost 2 bases, and 10 bases had no gene match. This chain's CDR3 is CASSYPTGTSVFTDTQYF. DNA for the CDR3: TGTGCCAGCAGTTACCCCACCGGGACTAGCGTTTTCACAGATACGCAGTATTTT.

The table lists this clonotype with a few counts. CDR3 coding DNA: TGTGCCAGCCGGGCCAGGGGGCGCGGGGATGAGCAGTTCTTC. This codes for CASRARGRGDEQFF. V usage is TRBV5-4 and J usage is TRBJ2-1, with TRBD1 identical over 8 bases. V dropped 7 bases and J dropped 8; count of bases not matched to a gene: 11. The CDR3 spans 14 residues. Germline CDR1 SGHNT, CDR2 YYREEE (reference sequence).

Details on this clonotype: A much larger clone is a single base away; this may be a read error. This CDR3 reads CASSFGLGRGVPDTQYF. DNA for the CDR3: TGTGCCAGCAGCTTTGGTTTGGGCAGGGGAGTTCCCGATACGCAGTATTTT. V is TRBV7-9 and J is TRBJ2-3; perhaps TRBD1 as D (6 bases). Germline CDR1 and CDR2: SEHNR and FQNEAQ (reference sequence). Trimming shortened V by 3 bases and J by 6 bases, and 22 bases separated the two germline ends. This CDR3 has 17 amino acids.

This clonotype has a handful of counts. The genes are TRBV2 and TRBJ2-1; no firm D call. The CDR3 consists of 15 residues. V was cut by 4 bases and J by 8 bases, with 18 bases left in between. Germline loops: CDR1 SNHLY, CDR2 FYNNEI. The CDR3 loop reads CASSGGRLLTDEQFF. CDR3 nucleotide sequence: TGTGCCAGCAGTGGGGGTAGACTCCTTACGGATGAGCAGTTCTTC.

CDR3 residues: CASSVLGQGRGYTF. As DNA, the CDR3 is TGTGCCAGCAGTGTGTTAGGACAGGGAAGAGGCTACACCTTC. The chain carries TRBV2 and TRBJ1-2, with 8 bases aligning to TRBD1. The CDR3 extends over 14 amino acids. V was clipped by 4 bases and J by 8 bases; unmatched bases: 9. The V gene's germline CDR1 is SNHLY and CDR2 FYNNEI.

This clonotype appeared many times. The rearrangement links TRBV6-6 to TRBJ1-2; D is undetermined. In germline, CDR1 is MNHNY, CDR2 SVGAGI (reference sequence). This CDR3 has 14 residues. The ends were cut back, 7 bases at V and 5 bases at J, with 17 bases in the middle. The CDR3 here is CASTPGGEFYGYTF. The CDR3 nucleotides read TGTGCCAGCACCCCAGGTGGGGAATTTTATGGCTACACCTTC.

The genes are TRBV20-1 and TRBJ2-4, with no clear D. The V gene's germline CDR1 is DFQATT and CDR2 SNEGSKA (reference sequence). The CDR3 loop spans 14 amino acids. Between the trimmed V and J ends, which lost 6 bases and 0 bases, there was a span of 12 bases. CDR3: CSAPPRLAKNIQYF. As DNA, the CDR3 is TGCAGTGCCCCCCCCCGGCTAGCCAAAAACATTCAGTACTTC.

Details on this clonotype: This clone may be a read error of a much larger clone one base away. The V and J genes are TRBV7-9 and TRBJ2-3, with 7 bases matching TRBD2. The CDR3 is made up of 15 amino acids. Per the germline V gene, CDR1 is SEHNR and CDR2 is FQNEAQ (reference sequence). The CDR3 here is CASGLFAGVADTQYF. Written as DNA, the CDR3 is TGTGCCAGCGGCTTATTTGCGGGGGTGGCAGATACGCAGTATTTT.

This clonotype has only a few counts. The V call is TRBV20-1, the J call TRBJ2-5, with 7 nucleotides matching TRBD2. V gave up 1 base and J gave up 2 bases; unmatched junction bases: 10. The germline V gene encodes CDR1 DFQATT and CDR2 SNEGSKA (reference sequence). The CDR3 is 16 residues long. The DNA of the CDR3 is TGCAGTGCTAGAGGTGGTGGGGGGGGAGAGCAAGAGACCCAGTACTTC. Translating it yields CSARGGGGGEQETQYF.

This clonotype has at least ten counts. This rearrangement joins TRBV20-1 to TRBJ1-5, with D unclear. From germline, CDR1 is DFQATT and CDR2 SNEGSKA (reference sequence). The V end lost 3 bases, the J end lost 0 bases, and 6 bases lay between the germline ends. The CDR3 sequence is 13 residues long. Here the CDR3 DNA reads TGCAGTGCTAGTAGGGATAGCAATCAGCCCCAGCATTTT. Its protein is CSASRDSNQPQHF.

This clonotype was counted between two and nine times. CDR3 protein: CAGAPGQGRTTNEKLFF. The CDR3 bases are TGTGCCGGCGCTCCGGGACAGGGGAGGACAACTAATGAAAAACTGTTTTTT. The chain uses TRBV2 and TRBJ1-4; TRBD1 aligns across 10 bases. The CDR3 totals 17 residues. Germline loops: CDR1 SNHLY, CDR2 FYNNEI. J was trimmed by 0 bases and V by 11 bases; bases with no gene match: 12. Together with reference TRBV2 and TRBJ1-4, the CDR3 gives the full variable domain: EPEVTQTPSHQVTQMGQEVILRCVPISNHLYFYWYRQILGQKVEFLVSFYNNEISEKSEIFDDQFSVERPDGSNFTLKIRSTKLEDSAMYFCAGAPGQGRTTNEKLFFGSGTQLSVL.

The chain employs TRBV6-5 and TRBJ1-1, with a possible D match to TRBD1 (5 bases). Germline V CDR1 and CDR2: MNHEY, SVGAGI. The CDR3 covers 15 residues. The V and J ends lost 5 bases and 7 bases respectively, with 20 bases between them. The CDR3 DNA is TGTGCCAGCAGTCACGGGACGAGGGGCAAGGGTGAAGCTTTCTTT. Translated: CASSHGTRGKGEAFF.

This chain uses TRBV12-3 or TRBV12-4 with TRBJ2-7; 11 bases match TRBD1. Germline trimming cut 5 bases from V and 3 bases from J; bases unmatched to any gene: 6. The CDR3 totals 15 residues. CDR3 nucleotides: TGTGCCAGCAGTACGCCGGACAGGGGGCACTACGAGCAGTACTTC. This translates into CASSTPDRGHYEQYF.

V gene TRBV5-4 combines with J gene TRBJ2-3; TRBD2 might be the D (6 bases). V shed 7 bases and J shed 4 bases, with 16 bases lying between them. The CDR3 consists of 14 residues. Germline V CDR1 and CDR2: SGHNT, YYREEE (reference sequence). The CDR3 DNA reads TGTGCCAGCCACACCGGCGGGGCGGCAGATACGCAGTATTTT. It yields the protein CASHTGGAADTQYF.

V is TRBV12-3 or TRBV12-4 and J is TRBJ2-5; D possibly corresponds to TRBD1 (7 bases). The CDR3 is made up of 15 amino acids. With 3 bases removed from V and 5 bases from J, the gap between germline ends came to 16 bases. This CDR3 reads CASSFRTGGMETQYF. In nucleotides, the CDR3 is TGTGCCAGCAGTTTCCGGACAGGCGGGATGGAGACCCAGTACTTC.